The rows below give T cell receptor beta chains drawn from one sample of a study of T-cell reconstitution after alpha-beta-depleted transplantation in children. One entry per CDR3 protein results from TCRdb running MiXCR on the PCR reads. Altogether fewer than 350,000 distinct CDR3 sequences are present, 11% being singletons, with the ten largest covering about a quarter. The specimen was peripheral blood, collected 180 days after TCRalphabeta/CD19-depleted stem cell transplant. Receptor source: a male patient between 2 and 15 years old who had a stem cell transplant for chronic granulomatous disease, so the T cells may come from the graft donor. Each CDR3 is given with its conserved first and last residue.

TRBJ1-3 | TRBV18 | CASSPTLGSGNTIYF
TRBJ2-5 | TRBV7-9 | CASSYRPREAQETQYF
TRBJ2-1 | TRBV6-6 | CASSPVNNEQFF
TRBJ2-7 | TRBV20-1 | CSARVGGSSYEQYF
TRBJ1-1 | TRBV10-2 | CASRDRDRDEAFF
TRBJ1-4 | TRBV12-3/TRBV12-4 | CASNRDSLEKLFF
TRBJ1-1 | TRBV6-5 | CATTRGGTEAFF
TRBJ1-1 | TRBV9 | CASSVTPQALNTEAFF
TRBJ2-1 | TRBV28 | CASSTTGTGGGEQFF
TRBJ2-3 | TRBV29-1 | CSVPGFWGTQYF
TRBJ2-5 | TRBV5-1 | CASSLGRASGGLGETQYF
TRBJ1-3 | TRBV7-8 | CASSYVGAPGNTIYF
TRBJ2-1 | TRBV7-9 | CASSSHRGRAVNEQFF
TRBJ2-5 | TRBV25-1 | CASSERGRGALETQYF
TRBJ2-1 | TRBV27 | CASSLSVGGGVVYNEQFF
TRBJ2-7 | TRBV29-1 | CSVTVWQKLSYEQYF
TRBJ2-3 | TRBV12-3/TRBV12-4 | CASADPQGPSTDTQYF
TRBJ1-2 | TRBV11-2 | CASSHSLPPLGGVDGYTF
TRBJ1-2 | TRBV20-1 | CSALPPGTGDDGYTF
TRBJ2-3 | TRBV5-1 | CASSPSHRGPPRDTQYF
TRBJ2-2 | TRBV12-3/TRBV12-4 | CASSLSRGGTRTGELFF
TRBJ2-1 | TRBV20-1 | CSAREYESSYNEQFF
TRBJ2-7 | TRBV18 | CASSPRAVNYEQYF
TRBJ2-5 | TRBV10-3 | CAIGRGETQYF
TRBJ2-3 | TRBV7-8 | CASITRGSSITDTQYF
TRBJ2-3 | TRBV24-1 | CATSSPNRGTDTQYF
TRBJ2-1 | TRBV20-1 | CSASYVIAGAAEQFF
TRBJ1-2 | TRBV7-2 | CASSLARLMGGYTF
TRBJ2-2 | TRBV5-1 | CASSWGLAGAGELFF
TRBJ2-3 | TRBV7-2 | CASSYRGLPPSTDTQYF
TRBJ2-1 | TRBV7-2 | CASRGARGHEQFF
TRBJ2-1 | TRBV6-2/TRBV6-3 | CASRDPDNEQFF
TRBJ1-2 | TRBV29-1 | CSVTPGTGGYGYTF
TRBJ2-6 | TRBV6-5 | CASSYDRSGANVLTF
TRBJ1-5 | TRBV20-1 | CSAGDRGQPQHF
TRBJ2-5 | TRBV4-2 | CASSQVGLGVGLETQYF
TRBJ2-1 | TRBV7-2 | CASLRGPSEQFF
TRBJ1-2 | TRBV29-1 | CSTDTGLRNYGYTF
TRBJ2-6 | TRBV24-1 | CATTGLSAGANVLTF
TRBJ2-3 | TRBV19 | CASQALPKAGETFTSTDTQYF
TRBJ2-7 | TRBV25-1 | CASSDWGSRNEQYF